This TCR beta chain stems from a study of T cell responses to AZD1222 COVID-19 vaccine (dated by TCRdb to the early 2020s). Looking at the study overall: A total of more than 230 trial participants underwent TCR sequencing, of whom 200 to 220 received two doses of AZD1222 and about 26 received two doses of the MenACWY control vaccine. Enrollment into the trials was organized by age into subgroups of 18-55, 56-69 and 70-plus years, and those subgroups contained roughly 150, 30 and 60 TCR-sequenced participants, respectively.

The research as a whole found: In the small 56-69-year group, the increase in depth fell short of significance, most likely because of low power. Vaccine-associated CD4 TCRs spanned the whole spike protein, with dominant responses in regions 160-218 and 743-854. Conclusions about previously exposed vaccinees are limited because only five or six AZD1222 recipients were SARS-CoV-2 seropositive at baseline. Participants were mostly white British, with more females than males. The authors suggested clonal diversity may have been underestimated. Because no day 14 peak-response samples were available, repertoires were characterized only after the peak T cell response. Reportedly, close to half of the unique spike-specific TCRs recognized epitopes lying outside the regions that are mutated in the B.1.351 and B.1.1.7 variants. A significant rise in spike-specific TCR breadth and depth was observed after two AZD1222 doses relative to day 0 and relative to MenACWY recipients.

The CDR3 regions of human TCRbeta chains were analyzed by immunosequencing. For the original study's pipeline: TCRs in the repertoires were compared against a reference library of SARS-CoV-2-specific TCRs that had been generated with the MIRA antigen-specificity platform. Breadth was defined as the fraction of unique TCRs that were SARS-CoV-2-associated, and depth was defined as the fraction of total T cells that were SARS-CoV-2-associated. Each spike-specific TCR was assigned to its reactive spike region and to a CD4 or CD8 class using the MIRA data. Log10-transformed breadth and depth values were compared by one-way ANOVA with Sidak's multiple comparisons tests. Imported from immuneACCESS, the table was reduced by TCRdb to in-frame sequences with V and J called. These copies leave out some clones; in studies compared against another copy, an unresolved V gene accounts for under half, and the cause of the remainder is not known. The V and J calls and the clone size are those of that table, but D and trimming were determined from the DNA. The sample includes about 85,000 clones, with 88% observed a single time. The ten largest clones represent about a tenth of the sample.

Only a few counts were recorded for this clone. The clone's antigen remains unknown. No clone much larger than this one lies a single base away; base qualities are absent. Read against the paper, the sample's time point label means: baseline before first vaccination. The treatment or condition label for this specimen denotes: meningococcal conjugate vaccine given as trial control. Samples from vaccinated people were obtained from the UK trials COV001 and COV002, which included a single-blind randomized controlled phase 2/3 trial of AZD1222 (ChAdOx1 nCoV-19) in healthy adults. For TCRbeta chain sequencing, PBMC samples from trial participants were taken at day 0 and at day 28 after the second dose. CDR1 and CDR2 are drawn from the germline V gene: SGHDT, YYEEEE. V is shortened by 4 bases, J by 1 base, and the region joining them spans 18 bases. Including cysteine and phenylalanine, the CDR3 has 17 amino acids. Of all the DNA, just the CDR3 is kept, 51 bases in frame from base 1.

The starting material was peripheral blood, obtained on day 0 of MenACWY control vaccination. This receptor was obtained from an adult in good health. The chain uses TRBV5-6 and TRBJ1-3; perhaps TRBD1 is the D gene, with 6 bases matching. The base sequence is TGTGCCAGCAGCGGAGGAACCGGGACATATTCTGGAAACACCATATATTTT. The resulting protein is CASSGGTGTYSGNTIYF.